The 6 T cell receptor beta chains below come from one sample, sequenced in a study of CD8+CD57+ T cells in acquired aplastic anemia. Genomic DNA, serving as template, underwent TCR beta VDJ and CDR3 profiling. TCRdb called the reads again in MiXCR, with one record for every CDR3 protein. In the table there are over 250,000 distinct CDR3 sequences, around three fifths of which are singletons. Sequenced patients had shown CD8+CD57+ cell expansion by flow cytometry. Source material: sorted CD4+, CD8+, or CD8+CD57+ T cells (not recorded which) from PBMCs. The receptors stem from a human donor with aplastic anemia.

This clonotype has more than one count but fewer than ten. This chain connects TRBV7-2 to TRBJ2-7, with no clear D. The V and J ends lost 0 bases and 6 bases respectively, with 18 bases between them. Germline CDR1 SGHTA, CDR2 FQGNSA. The CDR3 contains 16 residues. CDR3 residues: CASSLAGLDLPTEQYF. CDR3 sequence (DNA): TGTGCCAGCAGCTTAGCGGGATTAGACCTCCCTACCGAGCAGTACTTC. The whole variable domain, remainder taken from reference TRBV7-2 and TRBJ2-7, is GAGVSQSPSNKVTEKGKDVELRCDPISGHTALYWYRQSLGQGLEFLIYFQGNSAPDKSGLPSDRFSAERTGGSVSTLTIQRTQQEDSAVYLCASSLAGLDLPTEQYFGPGTRLTVT.

The sample holds a few counts of this clonotype. As DNA, the CDR3 is TGTGCCAGCAGCTTACAGGAATCCCAAGCTTTCTTT. Its protein is CASSLQESQAFF. The chain couples TRBV7-9 to TRBJ1-1, with D uncertain. The CDR3 has 12 amino acids. V was shortened by 2 bases and J by 9 bases, with 10 bases between the two germline ends. Germline assignment: CDR1 SEHNR and CDR2 FQNEAQ (reference sequence).

Ten or more counts support this clonotype. The chain has TRBV7-8 and TRBJ2-1, with TRBD2 as a possible D gene (6 bases). There are 15 residues in the CDR3. CDR1 SGHVS and CDR2 FQNEAQ come from the germline V gene. V lost 2 bases and J lost 4, with 12 bases in between. The chain's CDR3 is CASSLRETRYNEQFF. CDR3 bases: TGTGCCAGCAGCTTACGGGAGACTCGGTACAATGAGCAGTTCTTC.

CDR3 DNA: TGCAGTGCTAGTGGGGGACAGGGGATAACCTACGAGCAGTACTTC. This gives the protein CSASGGQGITYEQYF. The rearrangement uses TRBV20-1 and TRBJ2-7, with TRBD1 identical over 10 bases. CDR1 and CDR2 (germline): DFQATT, SNEGSKA (reference sequence). The trim removed 3 bases at V and 2 bases at J, leaving 7 bases unmatched. The CDR3 contains 15 residues.

The rearrangement links TRBV20-1 to TRBJ1-6; 9 bases are a match to TRBD1. The CDR3 loop spans 15 amino acids. V lost 0 bases, J lost 7 bases, and 4 bases stayed unmatched. Germline CDR1 reads DFQATT; CDR2 reads SNEGSKA (reference sequence). This chain's CDR3 is CSAREGTGRNSPLHF. CDR3 DNA sequence: TGCAGTGCTAGAGAGGGGACAGGGAGAAATTCACCCCTCCACTTT.

This chain links TRBV7-9 with TRBJ1-1; tentatively, D is TRBD1 (6 bases). The ends were cut back, 5 bases at V and 8 bases at J, with 12 bases in the middle. The CDR3 loop spans 12 amino acids. Germline loops: CDR1 SEHNR, CDR2 FQNEAQ (reference sequence). The CDR3: CASSQRDNEAFF. The DNA for the CDR3 is TGTGCCAGCAGCCAAAGGGACAACGAAGCTTTCTTT. Filled out from reference TRBV7-9 and TRBJ1-1, the complete variable domain reads DTGVSQNPRHKITKRGQNVTFRCDPISEHNRLYWYRQTLGQGPEFLTYFQNEAQLEKSRLLSDRFSAERPKGSFSTLEIQRTEQGDSAMYLCASSQRDNEAFFGQGTRLTVV.